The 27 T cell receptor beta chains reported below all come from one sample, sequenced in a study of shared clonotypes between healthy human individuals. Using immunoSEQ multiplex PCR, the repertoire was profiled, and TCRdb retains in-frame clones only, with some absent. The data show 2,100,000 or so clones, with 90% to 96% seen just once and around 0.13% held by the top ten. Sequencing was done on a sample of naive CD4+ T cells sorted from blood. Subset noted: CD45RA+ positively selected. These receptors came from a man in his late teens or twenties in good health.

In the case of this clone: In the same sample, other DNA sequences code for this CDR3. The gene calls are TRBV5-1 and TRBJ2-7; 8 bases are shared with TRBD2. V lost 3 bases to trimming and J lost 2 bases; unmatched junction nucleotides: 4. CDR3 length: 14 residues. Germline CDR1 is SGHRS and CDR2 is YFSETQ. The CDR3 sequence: CASSSLAGTYEQYF. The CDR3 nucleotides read TGCGCCAGCAGCTCCCTAGCGGGTACCTACGAGCAGTACTTC.

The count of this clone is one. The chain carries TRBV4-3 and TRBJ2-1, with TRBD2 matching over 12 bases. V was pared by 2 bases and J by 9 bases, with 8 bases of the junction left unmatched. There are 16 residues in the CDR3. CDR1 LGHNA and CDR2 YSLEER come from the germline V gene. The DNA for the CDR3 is TGCGCCAGCAGCCAACTGTCTAGCGGGAGGGGAGGTGAGCAGTTCTTC. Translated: CASSQLSSGRGGEQFF.

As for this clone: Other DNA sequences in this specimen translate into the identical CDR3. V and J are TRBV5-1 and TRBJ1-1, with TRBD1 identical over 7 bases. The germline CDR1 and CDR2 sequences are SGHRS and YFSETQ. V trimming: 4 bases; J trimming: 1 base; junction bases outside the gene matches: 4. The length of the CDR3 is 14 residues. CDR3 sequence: CASSPGTANTEAFF. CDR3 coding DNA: TGCGCCAGCAGCCCAGGGACAGCGAACACTGAAGCTTTCTTT.

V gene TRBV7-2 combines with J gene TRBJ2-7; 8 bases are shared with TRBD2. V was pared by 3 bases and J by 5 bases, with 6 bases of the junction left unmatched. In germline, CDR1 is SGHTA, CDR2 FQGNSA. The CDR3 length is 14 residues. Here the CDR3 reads CASSLPGGTDEQYF. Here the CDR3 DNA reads TGTGCCAGCAGCTTGCCGGGGGGGACCGACGAGCAGTACTTC.

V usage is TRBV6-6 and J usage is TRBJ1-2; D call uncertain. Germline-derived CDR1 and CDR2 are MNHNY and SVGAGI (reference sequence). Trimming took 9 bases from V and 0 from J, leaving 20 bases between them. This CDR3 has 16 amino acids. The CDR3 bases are TGTGCCAGTCAAGTTATCCCAGAGAGCCCTAACTATGGCTACACCTTC. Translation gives CASQVIPESPNYGYTF.

The CDR3 loop is CASSLEVHTQYF. The CDR3, as DNA: TGTGCCAGCAGCTTAGAAGTACATACGCAGTATTTT. The chain recombines TRBV7-6 with TRBJ2-3, with D hard to call. Trimming removed 1 base at V and 7 bases at J, with 6 bases between. Germline values: CDR1 SGHVS, CDR2 FNYEAQ. The CDR3 extends over 12 amino acids.

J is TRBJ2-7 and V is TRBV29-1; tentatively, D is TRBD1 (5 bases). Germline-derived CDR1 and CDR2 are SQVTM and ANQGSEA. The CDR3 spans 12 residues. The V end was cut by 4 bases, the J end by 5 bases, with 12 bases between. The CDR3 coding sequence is TGCAGCGTTGCCCCCTCAGGGCACGAGCAGTACTTC. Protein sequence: CSVAPSGHEQYF.

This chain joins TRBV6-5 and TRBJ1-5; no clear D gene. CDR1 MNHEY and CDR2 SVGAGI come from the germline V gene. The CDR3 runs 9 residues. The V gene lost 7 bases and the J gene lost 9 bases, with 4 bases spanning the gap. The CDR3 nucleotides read TGTGCCAGCACGAGGCCCCAGCATTTT. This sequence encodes CASTRPQHF.

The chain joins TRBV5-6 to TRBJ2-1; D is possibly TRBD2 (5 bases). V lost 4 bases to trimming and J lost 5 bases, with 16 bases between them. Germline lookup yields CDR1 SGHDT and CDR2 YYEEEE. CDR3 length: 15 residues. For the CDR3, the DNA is TGTGCCAGCAGCCCGCTGGGAGCGCCGAACAATGAGCAGTTCTTC. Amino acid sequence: CASSPLGAPNNEQFF.

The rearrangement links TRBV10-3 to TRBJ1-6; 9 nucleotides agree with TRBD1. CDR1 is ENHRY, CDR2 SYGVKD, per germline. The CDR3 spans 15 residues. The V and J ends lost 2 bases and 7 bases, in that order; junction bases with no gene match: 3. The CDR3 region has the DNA TGTGCCATCAGTGAGCCGACAGGGGGGAATTCACCCCTCCACTTT. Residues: CAISEPTGGNSPLHF.

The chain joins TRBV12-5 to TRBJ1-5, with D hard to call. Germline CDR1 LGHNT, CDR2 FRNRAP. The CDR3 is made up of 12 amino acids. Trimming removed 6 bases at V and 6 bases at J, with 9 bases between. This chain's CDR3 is CASGIPPQPQHF. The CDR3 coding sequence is TGTGCTAGTGGCATTCCTCCTCAGCCCCAGCATTTT.

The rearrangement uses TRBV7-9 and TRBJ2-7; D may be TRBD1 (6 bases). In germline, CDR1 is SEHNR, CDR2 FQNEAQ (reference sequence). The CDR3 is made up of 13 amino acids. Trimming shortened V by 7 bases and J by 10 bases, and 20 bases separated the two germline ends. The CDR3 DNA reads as TGTGCCAGCACCACCCGGCTGGACAGTTATCAGTACTTC. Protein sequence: CASTTRLDSYQYF.

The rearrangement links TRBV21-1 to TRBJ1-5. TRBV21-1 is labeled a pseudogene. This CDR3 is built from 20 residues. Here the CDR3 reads CASSKVYRRALVDSNQPQHF. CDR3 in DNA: TGTGCCAGCAGCAAAGTGTACCGTAGGGCCCTCGTGGATAGCAATCAGCCCCAGCATTTT.

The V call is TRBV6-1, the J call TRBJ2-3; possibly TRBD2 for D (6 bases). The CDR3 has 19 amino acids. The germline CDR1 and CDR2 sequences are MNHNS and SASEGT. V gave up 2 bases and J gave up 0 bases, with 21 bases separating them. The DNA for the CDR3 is TGTGCCAGCAGTGAACAACGGTCTACGGGGCGGGGAAGCACAGATACGCAGTATTTT. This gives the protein CASSEQRSTGRGSTDTQYF.

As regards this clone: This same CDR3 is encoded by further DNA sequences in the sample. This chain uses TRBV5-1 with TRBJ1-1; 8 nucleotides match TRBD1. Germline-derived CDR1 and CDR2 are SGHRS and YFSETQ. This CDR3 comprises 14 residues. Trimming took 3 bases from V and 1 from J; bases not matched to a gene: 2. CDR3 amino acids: CASSSGQENTEAFF. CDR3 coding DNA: TGCGCCAGCAGCTCGGGACAGGAGAACACTGAAGCTTTCTTT.

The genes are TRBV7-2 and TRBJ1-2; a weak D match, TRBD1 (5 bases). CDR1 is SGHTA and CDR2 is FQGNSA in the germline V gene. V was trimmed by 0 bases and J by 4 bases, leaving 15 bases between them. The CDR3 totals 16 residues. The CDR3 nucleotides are TGTGCCAGCAGCTTAGCGCGGGGGGTGGGCATCTATGGCTACACCTTC. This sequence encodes CASSLARGVGIYGYTF.

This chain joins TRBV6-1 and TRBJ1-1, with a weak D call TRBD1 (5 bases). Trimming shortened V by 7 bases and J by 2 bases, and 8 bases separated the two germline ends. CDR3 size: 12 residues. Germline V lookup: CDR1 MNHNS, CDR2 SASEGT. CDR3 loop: CASIRDNTEAFF. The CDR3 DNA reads TGTGCCAGCATCCGGGACAACACTGAAGCTTTCTTT.

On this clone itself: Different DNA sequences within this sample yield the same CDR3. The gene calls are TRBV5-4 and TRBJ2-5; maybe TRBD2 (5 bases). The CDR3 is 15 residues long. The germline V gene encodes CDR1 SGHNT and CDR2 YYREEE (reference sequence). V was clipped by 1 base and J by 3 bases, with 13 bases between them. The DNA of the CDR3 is TGTGCCAGCAGCTTGAGGTTAGCCGGGGAAGAGACCCAGTACTTC. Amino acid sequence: CASSLRLAGEETQYF.

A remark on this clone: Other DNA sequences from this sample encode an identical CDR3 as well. CDR3 nucleotides: TGTGCCAGCAGCGCAGGGGAGACCCAGTACTTC. Protein sequence: CASSAGETQYF. This rearrangement joins TRBV9 to TRBJ2-5; maybe TRBD1 (5 bases). Trimming cost V 3 bases and J 5 bases, with 5 bases left between them. CDR1 SGDLS and CDR2 YYNGEE come from the germline V gene. This CDR3 contains 11 residues.

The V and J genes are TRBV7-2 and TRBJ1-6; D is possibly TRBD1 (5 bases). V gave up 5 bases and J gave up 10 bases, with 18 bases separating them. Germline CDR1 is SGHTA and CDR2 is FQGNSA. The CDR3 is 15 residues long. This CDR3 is CASSQTGGGGSPLHF. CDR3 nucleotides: TGTGCCAGCAGCCAAACGGGTGGGGGAGGCTCACCCCTCCACTTT.

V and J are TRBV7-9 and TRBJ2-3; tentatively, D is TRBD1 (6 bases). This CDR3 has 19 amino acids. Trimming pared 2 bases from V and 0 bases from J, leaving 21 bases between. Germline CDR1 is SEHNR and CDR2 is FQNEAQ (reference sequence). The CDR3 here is CASSLFRGGRGSSTDTQYF. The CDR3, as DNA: TGTGCCAGCAGCTTATTTCGTGGGGGCAGGGGATCGAGCACAGATACGCAGTATTTT.

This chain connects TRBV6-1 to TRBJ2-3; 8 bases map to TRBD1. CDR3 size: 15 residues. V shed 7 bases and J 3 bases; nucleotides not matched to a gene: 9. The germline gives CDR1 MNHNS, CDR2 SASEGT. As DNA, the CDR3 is TGTGCCAGCATTGGAGGACAGGGCACAACAGATACGCAGTATTTT. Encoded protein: CASIGGQGTTDTQYF.

The DNA for the CDR3 is TGCGCCAGCAGCCAAGGGACTAGCGGGATATTTAACGAGCAGTACTTC. Translation: CASSQGTSGIFNEQYF. The chain employs TRBV4-3 and TRBJ2-7; 12 bases are a match to TRBD2. V shed 1 base, J shed 5 bases, and the junction held 6 bases outside the gene matches. CDR3 length equals 16 residues. Germline V gene sequence: CDR1 LGHNA, CDR2 YSLEER.

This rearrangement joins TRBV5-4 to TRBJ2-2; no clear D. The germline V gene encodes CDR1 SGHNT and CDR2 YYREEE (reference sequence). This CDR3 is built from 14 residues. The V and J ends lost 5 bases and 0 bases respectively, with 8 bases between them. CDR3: CASSPEPNTGELFF. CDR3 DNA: TGTGCCAGCAGTCCCGAACCGAACACCGGGGAGCTGTTTTTT.

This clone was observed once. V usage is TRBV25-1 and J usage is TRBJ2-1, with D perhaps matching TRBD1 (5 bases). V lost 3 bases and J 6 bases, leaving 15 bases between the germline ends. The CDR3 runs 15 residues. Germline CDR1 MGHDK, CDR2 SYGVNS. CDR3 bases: TGTGCCAGCAGTGACCCCCGATCTACAGGCAATGAGCAGTTCTTC. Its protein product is CASSDPRSTGNEQFF. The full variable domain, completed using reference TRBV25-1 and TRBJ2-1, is EADIYQTPRYLVIGTGKKITLECSQTMGHDKMYWYQQDPGMELHLIHYSYGVNSTEKGDLSSESTVSRIRTEHFPLTLESARPSHTSQYLCASSDPRSTGNEQFFGPGTRLTVL.

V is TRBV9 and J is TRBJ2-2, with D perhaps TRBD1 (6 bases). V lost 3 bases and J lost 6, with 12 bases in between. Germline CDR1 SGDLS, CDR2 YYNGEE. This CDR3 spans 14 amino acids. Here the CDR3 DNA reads TGTGCCAGCAGCGAACTTCCAGGGGCCGGGGAGCTGTTTTTT. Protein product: CASSELPGAGELFF.

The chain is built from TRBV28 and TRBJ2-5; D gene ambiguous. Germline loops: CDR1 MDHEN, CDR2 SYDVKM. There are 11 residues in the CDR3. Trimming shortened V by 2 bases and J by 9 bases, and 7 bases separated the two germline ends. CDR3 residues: CASSLTSAQYF. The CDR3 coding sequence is TGTGCCAGCAGTTTAACGTCGGCCCAGTACTTC.